This entry lists 32 T cell receptor beta chains sequenced from one sample in a study of blood T cell repertoires in COVID-19. The repertoire was sequenced with immunoSEQ multiplex PCR; TCRdb's copy has only in-frame clones and lacks some. This sample has over 100,000 clones, with 75% to 90% found just once. The specimen sequenced was peripheral blood. Source of these receptors: a woman aged 70-85 years with acute or convalescent COVID-19.

The V gene is TRBV21-1, the J gene TRBJ2-5; TRBD2, as called in the table, went unchecked against the DNA. TRBV21-1 is a listed pseudogene. This CDR3 is built from 19 residues. CDR3 bases: TGTGCCAGCAACCCACCCCGGAGACTAGCGGGCTTGGCATGGGAGACCCAGTACTTC. Translated: CASNPPRRLAGLAWETQYF.

The V call is TRBV19, the J call TRBJ1-2; TRBD1 matches at 8 bases. Germline V gene sequence: CDR1 LNHDA, CDR2 SQIVND (reference sequence). This CDR3 has 13 amino acids. J gave up 7 bases and V 4 bases, and 5 bases lay outside the gene matches. The CDR3 nucleotides are TGTGCCAGTAGTACCGGACAGGGTGGTGGCTACACCTTC. The encoded protein is CASSTGQGGGYTF.

This clone came up many times. V and J are TRBV4-2 and TRBJ2-7; D possibly corresponds to TRBD1 (5 bases). Germline loops: CDR1 LGHNA, CDR2 YNFKEQ. This CDR3 contains 15 residues. V was cut by 1 base and J by 1 base, with 11 bases left in between. The chain's CDR3 is CASSQADSGSYEQYF. The CDR3 nucleotides read TGTGCCAGCAGCCAAGCCGACTCAGGGTCCTACGAGCAGTACTTC.

V gene TRBV4-1 combines with J gene TRBJ1-1; D is unresolved. Trimming pared 3 bases from V and 10 bases from J, leaving 15 bases between. The length of the CDR3 is 13 residues. Per the germline V gene, CDR1 is MGHRA and CDR2 is YSYEKL. This CDR3 reads CASSQEGAVGAFF. The CDR3 DNA sequence: TGCGCCAGCAGCCAGGAAGGTGCGGTGGGAGCTTTCTTT.

The chain combines TRBV6-5 with TRBJ2-2, with no clear D. The CDR3 totals 14 residues. V lost 8 bases and J lost 0, with 10 bases in between. The germline CDR1 and CDR2 sequences are MNHEY and SVGAGI. The CDR3, as DNA: TGTGCCAGCGGGCGCGCTTCGAACACCGGGGAGCTGTTTTTT. Translation gives CASGRASNTGELFF.

The J gene is TRBJ2-3, the V gene TRBV9; D might be TRBD1 (5 bases). Germline V CDR1 and CDR2: SGDLS, YYNGEE. The CDR3 has 15 residues. The ends were cut back, 0 bases at V and 2 bases at J, with 10 bases in the middle. CDR3 DNA: TGTGCCAGCAGCGTAGGGACAACCGACACAGATACGCAGTATTTT. This translates into CASSVGTTDTDTQYF.

The rearrangement joins TRBV27 to TRBJ2-5; 7 bases map to TRBD1. CDR1 and CDR2 (germline): MNHEY, SMNVEV (reference sequence). Germline trimming cut 4 bases from V and 1 base from J; bases unmatched to any gene: 3. The CDR3 is 14 residues long. CDR3 region: CASSSWDSQETQYF. CDR3 bases: TGTGCCAGCAGTTCCTGGGACAGCCAAGAGACCCAGTACTTC.

The rearrangement links TRBV11-3 to TRBJ2-1; 8 bases fit TRBD2. Trimming removed 5 bases from V and 0 bases from J; junction bases left unmatched: 3. CDR1 is SGHNT, CDR2 YENEEA, per germline. The CDR3 runs 15 residues. Written as DNA, the CDR3 is TGTGCCAGCAGCCTAACTAGCGGCTCCTACAATGAGCAGTTCTTC. It specifies CASSLTSGSYNEQFF.

J is TRBJ1-2 and V is TRBV11-2; D is ambiguous. The CDR3 is 13 amino acids. V lost 6 bases and J 4 bases, leaving 12 bases between the germline ends. Germline V gene lookup returns CDR1 SGHAT and CDR2 FQNNGV. The CDR3 is CASRTTGVYGYTF. In nucleotides, the CDR3 is TGTGCCAGCAGAACAACGGGTGTCTATGGCTACACCTTC. The full variable domain, its missing parts supplied by reference TRBV11-2 and TRBJ1-2, is EAGVAQSPRYKIIEKRQSVAFWCNPISGHATLYWYQQILGQGPKLLIQFQNNGVVDDSQLPKDRFSAERLKGVDSTLKIQPAKLEDSAVYLCASRTTGVYGYTFGSGTRLTVV.

The V and J genes are TRBV5-6 and TRBJ2-7, with 10 bases that match TRBD1. Germline V gene sequence: CDR1 SGHDT, CDR2 YYEEEE. The CDR3 totals 14 residues. J lost 3 bases, V lost 5 bases, and 5 bases had no gene match. The CDR3 DNA reads TGTGCCAGCAGTCCCGGGACAGGGGTCTACGAGCAGTACTTC. Its translation is CASSPGTGVYEQYF. The entire variable domain, with the rest obtained from reference TRBV5-6 and TRBJ2-7, is as follows: DAGVTQSPTHLIKTRGQQVTLRCSPKSGHDTVSWYQQALGQGPQFIFQYYEEEERQRGNFPDRFSGHQFPNYSSELNVNALLLGDSALYLCASSPGTGVYEQYFGPGTRLTVT.

In DNA, the CDR3 is TGTGCCACCAGCAGTTTCGGACAGGGCGCGGGTCAAGAGACCCAGTACTTC. This gives the protein CATSSFGQGAGQETQYF. V usage is TRBV15 and J usage is TRBJ2-5, with 8 bases matching TRBD1. J lost 2 bases, V lost 3 bases, and 11 bases had no gene match. CDR3 length equals 17 residues. The V gene's germline CDR1 is LNHNV and CDR2 YYDKDF (reference sequence).

The chain carries TRBV18 and TRBJ1-1, with D unclear. V was cut by 4 bases and J by 3 bases, with 12 bases left in between. This CDR3 region has 14 residues. CDR1 and CDR2 (germline): KGHSH, LQKENI. CDR3 sequence reads: CASSRGGRDTEAFF. The DNA of the CDR3 is TGTGCCAGCTCACGCGGTGGGAGGGACACTGAAGCTTTCTTT.

This clone appeared a single time. The chain combines TRBV2 with TRBJ2-3; 8 bases are a match to TRBD2. Germline CDR1 SNHLY, CDR2 FYNNEI. Trimming at V came to 8 bases and at J to 4 bases, leaving 11 bases not matched to a gene. The CDR3 covers 15 residues. CDR3 amino acids: CASLRGPSGPDTQYF. The DNA of the CDR3 is TGTGCCAGCCTCCGAGGGCCTAGCGGGCCAGATACGCAGTATTTT. Based on the CDR3 plus reference TRBV2 and TRBJ2-3, the full variable domain is EPEVTQTPSHQVTQMGQEVILRCVPISNHLYFYWYRQILGQKVEFLVSFYNNEISEKSEIFDDQFSVERPDGSNFTLKIRSTKLEDSAMYFCASLRGPSGPDTQYFGPGTRLTVL.

The chain couples TRBV7-2 to TRBJ1-2; D is possibly TRBD1 (6 bases). CDR3 length equals 13 residues. Germline lookup yields CDR1 SGHTA and CDR2 FQGNSA. V lost 2 bases, J lost 8 bases, and 12 bases lay in between. The DNA for the CDR3 is TGTGCCAGCAGCTTAACAGGGTCAAGAGGCTACACCTTC. Its translation: CASSLTGSRGYTF.

This clone appeared once. The V and J genes are TRBV19 and TRBJ2-3; 8 bases are a match to TRBD2. J was trimmed by 2 bases and V by 7 bases; bases with no gene match: 5. The germline gives CDR1 LNHDA, CDR2 SQIVND (reference sequence). There are 14 residues in the CDR3. The CDR3: CASKIAGSTDTQYF. The CDR3 DNA is TGTGCCAGTAAAATAGCGGGGTCCACAGATACGCAGTATTTT.

The rearrangement joins TRBV5-1 to TRBJ2-1, with 9 bases lining up with TRBD2. Germline V gives CDR1 SGHRS, CDR2 YFSETQ. The CDR3 has 13 residues. With V trimmed by 4 bases and J by 9 bases, 5 bases remained unmatched. CDR3 loop: CASSNGLAFEQFF. The CDR3 nucleotides are TGCGCCAGCAGCAACGGACTAGCGTTTGAGCAGTTCTTC.

The J gene is TRBJ2-7, the V gene TRBV28; 10 bases line up with TRBD1. V lost 5 bases, J lost 3 bases, and 4 bases stayed unmatched. This CDR3 spans 14 amino acids. The germline gives CDR1 MDHEN, CDR2 SYDVKM. In DNA form, the CDR3 reads TGTGCCAGCAGTGATGGGACAGGGGACTACGAGCAGTACTTC. Translation gives CASSDGTGDYEQYF.

The CDR3 loop reads CAISEGARNSPLHF. The CDR3 DNA follows: TGTGCCATCAGTGAGGGAGCTCGGAATTCACCCCTCCACTTT. The genes are TRBV10-3 and TRBJ1-6; D gene ambiguous. The CDR3 has 14 amino acids. The V end was cut by 2 bases, the J end by 7 bases, with 9 bases between. Germline loops: CDR1 ENHRY, CDR2 SYGVKD.

The chain is built from TRBV5-5 and TRBJ1-4; the D is unclear. CDR1 SGHKS and CDR2 YYEKEE come from the germline V gene (reference sequence). Deletions cut 5 bases from V and 8 bases from J, with 19 bases between. This CDR3 has 15 residues. Here the CDR3 reads CASSFQFGSGEKLFF. CDR3 in DNA: TGTGCCAGCAGTTTCCAATTTGGTTCGGGGGAAAAACTGTTTTTT.

The rearrangement joins TRBV6-4 to TRBJ1-2, with D perhaps TRBD1 (6 bases). The V gene lost 6 bases and the J gene lost 3 bases, with 14 bases spanning the gap. Germline CDR1 and CDR2: MRHNA and SNTAGT. CDR3 length: 14 residues. In nucleotides, the CDR3 is TGTGCCAGCAGCCTGGAAGGGGGTGACTATGGCTACACCTTC. It encodes CASSLEGGDYGYTF.

The rearrangement links TRBV19 to TRBJ2-2, with D perhaps TRBD2 (7 bases). The V end was cut by 4 bases, the J end by 6 bases, with 12 bases between. The CDR3 is made up of 14 amino acids. The V gene's germline CDR1 is LNHDA and CDR2 SQIVND (reference sequence). In DNA, the CDR3 is TGTGCCAGTAGTAAAGGGGGGGGCGCCGGGGAGCTGTTTTTT. Its translation: CASSKGGGAGELFF. Drawing the rest from reference TRBV19 and TRBJ2-2, the complete variable domain is DGGITQSPKYLFRKEGQNVTLSCEQNLNHDAMYWYRQDPGQGLRLIYYSQIVNDFQKGDIAEGYSVSREKKESFPLTVTSAQKNPTAFYLCASSKGGGAGELFFGEGSRLTVL.

The V call is TRBV19, the J call TRBJ2-3, with D perhaps TRBD2 (6 bases). The CDR3 spans 18 residues. The V end was cut by 4 bases, the J end by 2 bases, with 22 bases between. The germline CDR1 and CDR2 sequences are LNHDA and SQIVND (reference sequence). The CDR3 DNA reads as TGTGCCAGTAGTAAGAATGTCGGCGGGGACCTTTACACAGATACGCAGTATTTT. Translating gives CASSKNVGGDLYTDTQYF.

The V call is TRBV2, the J call TRBJ1-6, with D possibly TRBD1 on 6 matching bases. CDR3 length: 13 residues. V was pared by 6 bases and J by 5 bases, with 8 bases between. Germline V CDR1 and CDR2: SNHLY, FYNNEI. CDR3 nucleotide sequence: TGTGCCAGCAGGACAGGAGATAATTCACCCCTCCACTTT. It codes for CASRTGDNSPLHF.

The rearrangement joins TRBV5-6 to TRBJ2-7, with 7 positions matching TRBD2. Losses at the gene ends were 4 bases for V and 3 bases for J; bases not matched to a gene: 7. The CDR3 covers 14 residues. The germline V gene has CDR1 SGHDT and CDR2 YYEEEE. The DNA for the CDR3 is TGTGCCAGCAGCCTCACTAGCGCACACTACGAGCAGTACTTC. This codes for CASSLTSAHYEQYF. Variable domain in full (rest from reference TRBV5-6 and TRBJ2-7): DAGVTQSPTHLIKTRGQQVTLRCSPKSGHDTVSWYQQALGQGPQFIFQYYEEEERQRGNFPDRFSGHQFPNYSSELNVNALLLGDSALYLCASSLTSAHYEQYFGPGTRLTVT.

With regard to this clone: This specimen includes other DNA sequences encoding the same CDR3. The gene calls are TRBV5-1 and TRBJ1-2, with TRBD1 matching over 12 bases. The germline V gene encodes CDR1 SGHRS and CDR2 YFSETQ. The V gene end was trimmed by 0 bases and the J gene end by 8 bases; junction bases not matched to a gene: 2. This CDR3 spans 14 amino acids. CDR3 sequence: CASSLAGTGGGYTF. The DNA for the CDR3 is TGCGCCAGCAGCTTGGCCGGGACAGGGGGCGGCTACACCTTC.

The count of this clone is one. The chain employs TRBV11-2 and TRBJ2-5; possible D gene TRBD2, 6 bases. Germline CDR1 is SGHAT and CDR2 is FQNNGV. V was shortened by 5 bases and J by 2 bases, with 18 bases between the two germline ends. The CDR3 length is 16 residues. The chain's CDR3 is CASSTGTYPTQETQYF. The DNA of the CDR3 is TGTGCCAGCAGCACGGGGACTTACCCAACACAAGAGACCCAGTACTTC.

The V and J genes are TRBV7-9 and TRBJ2-7; 7 bases line up with TRBD1. The V gene's germline CDR1 is SEHNR and CDR2 FQNEAQ (reference sequence). The CDR3 is 17 residues long. V gave up 2 bases and J gave up 3 bases; unmatched junction bases: 13. The CDR3 protein is CASSLTVGAGGFYEQYF. CDR3 coding DNA: TGTGCCAGCAGCTTAACCGTGGGGGCAGGGGGATTCTACGAGCAGTACTTC.

The chain joins TRBV7-6 to TRBJ2-1; TRBD2 matches 9 bases. V shed 5 bases and J 7 bases; nucleotides not matched to a gene: 12. The germline gives CDR1 SGHVS, CDR2 FNYEAQ. CDR3 length: 16 amino acids. The CDR3 DNA is TGTGCCAGCAGCCTCAAACTAGCGGGTGCCTGGAATGAGCAGTTCTTC. Translating it yields CASSLKLAGAWNEQFF. Full variable domain (missing parts from reference TRBV7-6 and TRBJ2-1): GAGVSQSPRYKVTKRGQDVALRCDPISGHVSLYWYRQALGQGPEFLTYFNYEAQQDKSGLPNDRFSAERPEGSISTLTIQRTEQRDSAMYRCASSLKLAGAWNEQFFGPGTRLTVL.

This chain joins TRBV10-3 and TRBJ1-2; D not resolved. This CDR3 is 13 amino acids long. V was cut by 0 bases and J by 8 bases, with 10 bases left in between. Germline V gene lookup returns CDR1 ENHRY and CDR2 SYGVKD. The CDR3 sequence: CAISESTAGGYTF. Written as DNA, the CDR3 is TGTGCCATCAGTGAGTCGACGGCGGGAGGCTACACCTTC.

This clone showed up just a few times. The chain employs TRBV3-1 (or the pseudogene TRBV3-2) and TRBJ2-5; TRBD1 matches 7 bases. This CDR3 spans 15 amino acids. J gave up 4 bases and V 1 base, and 6 bases lay outside the gene matches. The germline gives CDR1 LGHDT, CDR2 YNNKEL (reference sequence). CDR3 nucleotide sequence: TGTGCCAGCAGCCAAGGACAGGGTGGCGGAGAGACCCAGTACTTC. It codes for CASSQGQGGGETQYF.

The rearrangement links TRBV19 to TRBJ1-4, with a tentative D call TRBD1 (6 bases). V shed 7 bases and J shed 4 bases, with 13 bases lying between them. The germline gives CDR1 LNHDA, CDR2 SQIVND (reference sequence). The CDR3 length is 14 residues. CDR3 in amino acids: CASTPRGVNEKLFF. The CDR3 DNA follows: TGTGCCAGTACTCCCAGGGGCGTTAATGAAAAACTGTTTTTT.

The gene calls are TRBV3-1 (or the pseudogene TRBV3-2) and TRBJ1-6; D gene ambiguous. Germline CDR1 is LGHDT and CDR2 is YNNKEL (reference sequence). V gave up 5 bases and J gave up 9 bases, with 14 bases separating them. CDR3 size: 14 residues. This CDR3 reads CASSTNRFSSPLHF. CDR3 DNA: TGTGCCAGCAGCACAAACAGATTTTCTTCACCCCTCCACTTT.